The 19 T cell receptor beta chains listed next were all sequenced from one sample in a study of blood T cells in healthy people across ages (dated by TCRdb to about 2015). Libraries were built with 5' RACE. TCRdb records Illumina HiSeq 2500 as the sequencer. A second PCR of about 6 to 11 cycles was performed with a sample-barcoded 5' primer and a J-beta primer mix. Using fastp trimming at Q25 and MiXCR clonotype assembly, TCRdb reanalyzed the public sequencing data and kept in-frame beta chains. Each CDR3 protein gets just one entry, which takes the most common genes and DNA from the rows behind it. For this sample the table gives approximately 820,000 distinct CDR3 sequences, of which approximately 44% were detected only once. The ten largest clones take up approximately 19% of the sample. The sample taken for sequencing was blood. These receptors all come from a man aged 55 to 69 in good health.

Note on this clonotype: This may stem from a read error, because a much larger clone lies one nucleotide away. This chain links TRBV6-5 with TRBJ2-7; tentatively, D is TRBD2 (5 bases). The CDR3 is made up of 15 amino acids. CDR1 MNHEY and CDR2 SVGAGI come from the germline V gene. This chain's CDR3 is CASRTMPDGDYGQYF. The CDR3 region has the DNA TGTGCCAGCAGAACGATGCCGGACGGAGACTACGGGCAGTACTTC.

This chain links TRBV28 with TRBJ1-5, with D perhaps matching TRBD1 (5 bases). The ends were cut back, 2 bases at V and 2 bases at J, with 13 bases in the middle. The germline V gene encodes CDR1 MDHEN and CDR2 SYDVKM. CDR3 length: 16 amino acids. The CDR3 nucleotides read TGTGCCAGCAGTTTACTCGCAGGGTCGGGCAATCAGCCCCAGCATTTT. Its translation: CASSLLAGSGNQPQHF.

This clonotype was counted between two and nine times. The V call is TRBV7-2, the J call TRBJ2-5, with 7 bases identical to TRBD1. Unmatched junction bases numbered 15, after V lost 5 bases and J lost 3 bases. This CDR3 contains 17 residues. Germline V CDR1 and CDR2: SGHTA, FQGNSA. The CDR3 DNA sequence: TGTGCCAGCAGCCGAGAGACAGGGCCCTCCGGTAAAGAGACCCAGTACTTC. Encoded protein: CASSRETGPSGKETQYF. The full variable domain, with the rest looked up from reference TRBV7-2 and TRBJ2-5, is GAGVSQSPSNKVTEKGKDVELRCDPISGHTALYWYRQSLGQGLEFLIYFQGNSAPDKSGLPSDRFSAERTGGSVSTLTIQRTQQEDSAVYLCASSRETGPSGKETQYFGPGTRLLVL.

This clonotype was seen a few times. CDR3 coding DNA: TGTGCCAGCAGCGTAGCTCCGAGGGGACAGAACGAGCAGTACTTC. Translation gives CASSVAPRGQNEQYF. J is TRBJ2-7 and V is TRBV9; 7 bases align to TRBD1. The CDR3 runs to 15 residues. J gave up 5 bases and V 0 bases, and 8 bases lay outside the gene matches. CDR1 and CDR2 from the germline V gene are SGDLS and YYNGEE.

The J gene is TRBJ2-7, the V gene TRBV4-3; TRBD1 or TRBD2 may be the D gene (5 bases each). Trimming shortened V by 0 bases and J by 2 bases, and 11 bases separated the two germline ends. CDR1 is LGHNA and CDR2 is YSLEER in the germline V gene. This CDR3 region has 15 residues. The CDR3, as DNA: TGCGCCAGCAGCCAAGATATGGGGGAAGCCTACGAGCAGTACTTC. Its protein is CASSQDMGEAYEQYF.

This clonotype was counted at least ten times. CDR3 DNA: TGTGCCAGCAGCTTAACGGGGACCGGGGAGCTGTTTTTT. Amino acid sequence: CASSLTGTGELFF. The J gene is TRBJ2-2, the V gene TRBV7-8, with D possibly matching TRBD2 (5 bases). Trimming pared 2 bases from V and 5 bases from J, leaving 6 bases between. This CDR3 is built from 13 residues. Germline V gene data show CDR1 as SGHVS and CDR2 as FQNEAQ.

The gene calls are TRBV28 and TRBJ2-7; no firm D call. Trimming pared 5 bases from V and 3 bases from J, leaving 11 bases between. This CDR3 contains 13 residues. Germline CDR1 reads MDHEN; CDR2 reads SYDVKM. As DNA, the CDR3 is TGTGCCAGCAGTCCCAGGAGCCTCTACGAGCAGTACTTC. Its protein product is CASSPRSLYEQYF.

About this clonotype itself: The junction departs from germline at one end; a sequencing error may be responsible. The V gene is TRBV6-6, the J gene TRBJ2-7, with 9 bases identical to TRBD1. CDR1 and CDR2 (germline): MNHNY, SVGAGI (reference sequence). This CDR3 spans 14 amino acids. The CDR3 bases are TGTGTCAGCAGTTACGGACAGGGGAACTACGAGCAGTACTTC. Its protein is CVSSYGQGNYEQYF.

The rearrangement joins TRBV20-1 to TRBJ2-5, with 7 nucleotides matching TRBD1. The CDR3 runs 16 residues. The V segment lost 2 bases and the J segment 0 bases; nucleotides outside the gene matches: 9. Germline V gives CDR1 DFQATT, CDR2 SNEGSKA (reference sequence). This chain's CDR3 is CSARKPGQPYQETQYF. The CDR3 bases are TGCAGTGCTAGAAAACCGGGACAGCCGTACCAAGAGACCCAGTACTTC.

This clonotype showed up just a few times. In nucleotides, the CDR3 is TGTGCCAGCAGTGATAATCCCGCAGAGACCCAGTACTTC. Amino acids: CASSDNPAETQYF. This chain joins TRBV2 and TRBJ2-5; no definite D call. Germline V gives CDR1 SNHLY, CDR2 FYNNEI. This CDR3 is 13 amino acids long. V was trimmed by 3 bases and J by 4 bases, leaving 9 bases between them. Variable domain in full (rest from reference TRBV2 and TRBJ2-5): EPEVTQTPSHQVTQMGQEVILRCVPISNHLYFYWYRQILGQKVEFLVSFYNNEISEKSEIFDDQFSVERPDGSNFTLKIRSTKLEDSAMYFCASSDNPAETQYFGPGTRLLVL.

The chain is built from TRBV5-5 and TRBJ2-5; maybe TRBD2 (5 bases). The J call is uncertain, as TRBJ2-7 better fits the DNA end. Germline V gene lookup returns CDR1 SGHKS and CDR2 YYEKEE (reference sequence). This CDR3 has 17 residues. This CDR3 reads CASSSLSRRQVGYEQYF. In DNA, the CDR3 is TGTGCCAGCAGCTCCTTAAGTCGGAGGCAAGTGGGGTACGAGCAGTACTTC.

V is TRBV28 and J is TRBJ1-5; the D is unclear. V lost 1 base and J lost 0, with 13 bases in between. The CDR3 is 17 amino acids. The germline gives CDR1 MDHEN, CDR2 SYDVKM. CDR3 sequence (DNA): TGTGCCAGCAGTTTATTAGGTAGGATGGGTAGCAATCAGCCCCAGCATTTT. Protein product: CASSLLGRMGSNQPQHF.

At least ten counts were recorded for this clonotype. V and J are TRBV15 and TRBJ2-7; no clear D gene. CDR3 size: 13 residues. The V and J ends lost 4 bases and 0 bases respectively, with 7 bases between them. Germline values: CDR1 LNHNV, CDR2 YYDKDF (reference sequence). DNA of the CDR3: TGTGCCACCAGCACCGACAACTCCTACGAGCAGTACTTC. As protein: CATSTDNSYEQYF.

This clonotype was observed at least ten times. The rearrangement joins TRBV2 to TRBJ2-5; no clear D. Trimming shortened V by 3 bases and J by 5 bases, and 13 bases separated the two germline ends. There are 14 residues in the CDR3. The germline CDR1 and CDR2 sequences are SNHLY and FYNNEI. This chain's CDR3 is CASSDGPHGETQYF. DNA of the CDR3: TGTGCCAGCAGTGATGGGCCCCACGGGGAGACCCAGTACTTC.

V and J are TRBV20-1 and TRBJ2-3; 8 positions agree with TRBD1. Unmatched junction bases numbered 2, after V lost 3 bases and J lost 0 bases. The germline CDR1 and CDR2 sequences are DFQATT and SNEGSKA (reference sequence). The CDR3 has 14 residues. In DNA form, the CDR3 reads TGCAGTGCTAGCCGGGACAGGAGCACAGATACGCAGTATTTT. Translated: CSASRDRSTDTQYF.

This chain links TRBV20-1 with TRBJ2-7, with 7 positions matching TRBD2. Germline lookup yields CDR1 DFQATT and CDR2 SNEGSKA (reference sequence). Trimming removed 5 bases from V and 4 bases from J; junction bases left unmatched: 8. CDR3 length equals 13 residues. The CDR3 region has the DNA TGCAGTGCTCCTGGACTAGGGGTGTACGAGCAGTACTTC. Amino acid sequence: CSAPGLGVYEQYF.

The chain has TRBV20-1 and TRBJ1-2; TRBD1 matches 8 bases. The ends lost 7 bases at V and 8 bases at J; junction bases unmatched: 12. In germline, CDR1 is DFQATT, CDR2 SNEGSKA (reference sequence). The CDR3 runs 13 residues. The chain's CDR3 is CSVPGQGGRGYTF. The DNA for the CDR3 is TGCAGTGTCCCCGGACAGGGCGGAAGAGGCTACACCTTC.

The chain couples TRBV3-1 to TRBJ2-3, with a possible D match to TRBD2 (6 bases). The germline V gene encodes CDR1 LGHDT and CDR2 YNNKEL (reference sequence). V was pared by 0 bases and J by 0 bases, with 10 bases between. This CDR3 spans 16 amino acids. The CDR3 sequence: CASSQDTGTSTDTQYF. CDR3 DNA: TGTGCCAGCAGCCAAGATACCGGGACTAGCACAGATACGCAGTATTTT.

This chain uses TRBV20-1 with TRBJ2-7; 8 nucleotides line up with TRBD2. Per germline, CDR1 DFQATT and CDR2 SNEGSKA (reference sequence). CDR3 length: 15 residues. V lost 1 base, J lost 3 bases, and 8 bases stayed unmatched. This CDR3 reads CSARVAGGLHYEQYF. The CDR3 coding sequence is TGCAGTGCTAGAGTCGCGGGGGGCCTTCACTACGAGCAGTACTTC.